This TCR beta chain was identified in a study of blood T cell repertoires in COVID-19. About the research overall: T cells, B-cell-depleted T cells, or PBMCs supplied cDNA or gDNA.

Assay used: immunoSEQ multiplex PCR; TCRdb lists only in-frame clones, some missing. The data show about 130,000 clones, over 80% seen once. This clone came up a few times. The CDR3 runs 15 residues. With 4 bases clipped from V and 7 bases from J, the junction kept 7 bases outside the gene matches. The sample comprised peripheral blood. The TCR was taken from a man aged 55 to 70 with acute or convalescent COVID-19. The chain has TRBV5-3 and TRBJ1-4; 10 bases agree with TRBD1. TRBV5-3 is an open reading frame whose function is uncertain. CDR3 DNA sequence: TGTGCCAGAAGCAGAGACAGGGGGCGAGGTGAAAAACTGTTTTTT. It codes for CARSRDRGRGEKLFF.